A selection of T cell receptor beta chains follows, all from one sample in a study of early T cells in non-severe SARS-CoV-2 infection. One entry per CDR3 protein, called by TCRdb with MiXCR from the 5' RACE reads. The sample shows about 67,000 distinct CDR3 sequences, 11% of them seen only once. Input material: whole blood. These TCRs come from an adult who was a healthcare worker with PCR-confirmed SARS-CoV-2 infection or an uninfected control (not recorded which). The CDR3 runs from the conserved cysteine through the conserved F or W.

v_gene: TRBV27
CDR3aa: CASSPSFQETQYF

v_gene: TRBV5-1
CDR3aa: CASSLGTNQETQYF

v_gene: TRBV5-6
CDR3aa: CASSLYGLAVGGPGELFF

v_gene: TRBV6-5
CDR3aa: CASSTGGTGELFF

v_gene: TRBV28
CDR3aa: CASSSASLRANIQYF

v_gene: TRBV19
CDR3aa: CASSIAYNEQFF

v_gene: TRBV20-1
CDR3aa: CSARALAGLNEQFF

v_gene: TRBV5-1
CDR3aa: CASSLGPTTDTEAFF

v_gene: TRBV7-9
CDR3aa: CASSLEYSPLHF

v_gene: TRBV18
CDR3aa: CASSPPDQRNTEAFF

v_gene: TRBV12-3/TRBV12-4
CDR3aa: CASSSGLGETQYF

v_gene: TRBV29-1
CDR3aa: CSGGSTDTQYF

v_gene: TRBV11-2
CDR3aa: CASSRPTLRLAGSYEQYF

v_gene: TRBV7-9
CDR3aa: CASSLTRSRGNYGYTF

v_gene: TRBV6-1
CDR3aa: CALLNRGMNTEAFF

v_gene: TRBV7-2
CDR3aa: CASSSDYSAEAFF

v_gene: TRBV12-3/TRBV12-4
CDR3aa: CASSRARGGAGELFF

v_gene: TRBV12-3/TRBV12-4
CDR3aa: CASSFSLGGAFF

v_gene: TRBV29-1
CDR3aa: CSVANIADTQYF

v_gene: TRBV6-1
CDR3aa: CASSEGDRSEAFF

v_gene: TRBV9
CDR3aa: CASSVGDRVYYEQYF

v_gene: TRBV12-5
CDR3aa: CASGPPLNTEAFF

v_gene: TRBV13
CDR3aa: CASSHTRGRSYNSPLHF

v_gene: TRBV3-1
CDR3aa: CASSQEIPEETQYF

v_gene: TRBV28
CDR3aa: CATCNRHPVQETQYF

v_gene: TRBV7-9
CDR3aa: CASSASYEQYF

v_gene: TRBV14
CDR3aa: CASSGPGLKLFF

v_gene: TRBV7-6
CDR3aa: CASSLEVNTEAFF

v_gene: TRBV5-4
CDR3aa: CASSRPGQVSYEQYF

v_gene: TRBV6-5
CDR3aa: CASSYSGTSAGGYEQYF

v_gene: TRBV12-3/TRBV12-4
CDR3aa: CASSSGEGTDTQYF

v_gene: TRBV9
CDR3aa: CASRAQGNTEAFF

v_gene: TRBV10-3
CDR3aa: CAISAGLATDTQYF

v_gene: TRBV27
CDR3aa: CASSSRQGSDQPQHF

v_gene: TRBV6-6
CDR3aa: CASSFQQGSPLHF

v_gene: TRBV29-1
CDR3aa: CSGRQERNTEAFF

v_gene: TRBV27
CDR3aa: CASGLAGDYNEQFF

v_gene: TRBV3-1
CDR3aa: CASSPREGLSNEQFF

v_gene: TRBV30
CDR3aa: CARTGGSGTEAFF

v_gene: TRBV20-1
CDR3aa: CSALAGITDTQYF

v_gene: TRBV11-3
CDR3aa: CASRRQPNTGELFF

v_gene: TRBV4-1
CDR3aa: CASSQLDLGLAGENEQFF

v_gene: TRBV10-2
CDR3aa: CASSVRANTEAFF

v_gene: TRBV5-4
CDR3aa: CASSLSYGTSSYNEQFF

v_gene: TRBV12-3/TRBV12-4
CDR3aa: CASSFGYSPLHF

v_gene: TRBV6-2/TRBV6-3
CDR3aa: CASTMTGELFF

v_gene: TRBV10-3
CDR3aa: CAISEKGFRQETQYF

v_gene: TRBV28
CDR3aa: CASRRGGDFGEQFF

v_gene: TRBV11-1
CDR3aa: CASSNKTGVRTEAFF

v_gene: TRBV6-6
CDR3aa: CASSRGQGVTDTQYF